The 20 T cell receptor beta chains given below trace back to one sample, sequenced in a study of Ad26.COV2.S vaccination and SARS-CoV-2 variants. Clones were read by immunoSEQ multiplex PCR, and TCRdb kept only the in-frame ones, dropping some. The table records approximately 480,000 clones, roughly 85% of them present only once. Treatment meaning: around 19 received Ad26.COV2.S at low or high dose, single or two shots; about 5 received placebo; per-sample allocation not given. Sampling occurred on day 63 after the first vaccine or placebo injection. The sample here was peripheral blood, taken in a trial of Ad26.COV2.S vaccine versus placebo. All receptors come from a person aged 18 to 65 who received the Ad26.COV2.S COVID-19 vaccine or a placebo.

V is TRBV7-2 and J is TRBJ2-1; 9 bases are a match to TRBD2. The CDR3 spans 14 residues. Germline CDR1 and CDR2: SGHTA and FQGNSA. J was trimmed by 5 bases and V by 7 bases; bases with no gene match: 6. CDR3 in amino acids: CASIISGGHNEQFF. Written as DNA, the CDR3 is TGTGCCAGCATCATTAGCGGGGGACACAATGAGCAGTTCTTC. Full variable domain (outside the CDR3, taken from reference TRBV7-2 and TRBJ2-1): GAGVSQSPSNKVTEKGKDVELRCDPISGHTALYWYRQSLGQGLEFLIYFQGNSAPDKSGLPSDRFSAERTGGSVSTLTIQRTQQEDSAVYLCASIISGGHNEQFFGPGTRLTVL.

Note on this clone: A read error may produce the germline difference seen at one junction end. The CDR3 here is CASRTGTIAGMRDF. Here the CDR3 DNA reads TGTGCCAGCAGAACCGGAACCATAGCGGGAATGCGGGATTTT. The chain uses TRBV6-5 and TRBJ2-3, with TRBD2 matching over 8 bases. Per germline, CDR1 MNHEY and CDR2 SVGAGI. This CDR3 contains 14 residues.

This sequence joins TRBV3-1 (or the pseudogene TRBV3-2) and TRBJ2-5; 10 nucleotides match TRBD1. Germline loops: CDR1 LGHDT, CDR2 YNNKEL (reference sequence). The trim removed 0 bases at V and 5 bases at J, leaving 3 bases unmatched. The CDR3 is 15 amino acids. The CDR3 is CASSQEGQGYETQYF. The DNA of the CDR3 is TGTGCCAGCAGCCAAGAGGGACAGGGGTACGAGACCCAGTACTTC.

The table lists this clone with a few counts. The chain uses TRBV18 and TRBJ1-2; D may be TRBD1 (5 bases). Between the trimmed V and J ends, which lost 6 bases and 4 bases, there was a span of 18 bases. Germline loops: CDR1 KGHSH, CDR2 LQKENI. CDR3 length equals 15 residues. The CDR3 bases are TGTGCCAGCTCGCCCAGGGTTGTGGTTGGCTATGGCTACACCTTC. Translated: CASSPRVVVGYGYTF.

The rearrangement links TRBV30 to TRBJ1-3; perhaps TRBD1 as D (5 bases). The CDR3 runs to 17 residues. The germline V gene encodes CDR1 GTSNPN and CDR2 SVGIG (reference sequence). V lost 3 bases to trimming and J lost 5 bases, with 23 bases between them. The CDR3 bases are TGTGCCTGGAGGGAACTTCCAAGTCGGGGGTACAGAAACACCATATATTTT. This translates into CAWRELPSRGYRNTIYF.

CDR3 DNA sequence: TGTGCCAGCCTTGACCGGGACGGGGGTTGGCGGGTGAACTATGGCTACACCTTC. Translation gives CASLDRDGGWRVNYGYTF. The rearrangement links TRBV28 to TRBJ1-2, with D possibly TRBD1 on 5 matching bases. The CDR3 contains 18 residues. V was trimmed by 8 bases and J by 2 bases, leaving 27 bases between them. The germline gives CDR1 MDHEN, CDR2 SYDVKM.

This chain uses TRBV28 with TRBJ1-2; D is unclear. The CDR3 is 13 residues long. The germline CDR1 and CDR2 sequences are MDHEN and SYDVKM. V lost 4 bases, J lost 11 bases, and 17 bases lay in between. In DNA, the CDR3 is TGTGCCAGCAGTTACCCCCCGAAAGGGCGTTACACCTTC. This translates into CASSYPPKGRYTF.

The CDR3 DNA is TGTGCCAGCAGCCAGGGGGGGGCTGAAGCTTTCTTT. This gives the protein CASSQGGAEAFF. J is TRBJ1-1 and V is TRBV3-1 (or the pseudogene TRBV3-2); D is perhaps TRBD1 (5 bases). V was trimmed by 3 bases and J by 6 bases, leaving 8 bases between them. CDR1 LGHDT and CDR2 YNNKEL come from the germline V gene (reference sequence). The CDR3 extends over 12 amino acids.

The V gene is TRBV4-2, the J gene TRBJ2-5; TRBD2 matches 7 bases. The CDR3 runs to 15 residues. Germline V gene data show CDR1 as LGHNA and CDR2 as YNFKEQ. Losses at the gene ends were 4 bases for V and 6 bases for J; bases not matched to a gene: 11. The CDR3 region has the DNA TGTGCCAGCAGCCTCTTAGCGGGCTATGGGAAGACCCAGTACTTC. This sequence encodes CASSLLAGYGKTQYF.

The genes are TRBV15 and TRBJ1-1; TRBD1 matches at 7 bases. In germline, CDR1 is LNHNV, CDR2 YYDKDF (reference sequence). CDR3 length: 19 residues. Losses at the gene ends were 1 base for V and 5 bases for J; bases not matched to a gene: 19. The CDR3 DNA reads as TGTGCCACCAGCAGAGGGGGGCGCAGGGGGTCTTCCCCGGGTACTGAAGCTTTCTTT. It is translated as CATSRGGRRGSSPGTEAFF.

J is TRBJ2-3 and V is TRBV6-5, with 8 bases fitting TRBD2. Per germline, CDR1 MNHEY and CDR2 SVGAGI. The CDR3 totals 14 residues. With V trimmed by 6 bases and J by 4 bases, 6 bases remained unmatched. The CDR3 coding sequence is TGTGCCAGCAGGCCCGGGGGGGGATCAGATACGCAGTATTTT. As protein: CASRPGGGSDTQYF.

This sequence joins TRBV6-4 and TRBJ2-1; D unresolved. This CDR3 contains 13 residues. The germline V gene encodes CDR1 MRHNA and CDR2 SNTAGT. Trimming stripped 4 bases from V and 8 bases from J, with 12 bases between. The CDR3 reads CASSAFPRHEQFF. CDR3 nucleotide sequence: TGTGCCAGCAGTGCCTTCCCTAGGCATGAGCAGTTCTTC.

The V and J genes are TRBV7-9 and TRBJ1-2; the match to TRBD1 covers 7 bases. Germline V gene lookup returns CDR1 SEHNR and CDR2 FQNEAQ (reference sequence). The ends lost 5 bases at V and 7 bases at J; junction bases unmatched: 13. The CDR3 is 15 residues long. CDR3 sequence reads: CASSPRDSPPGGYTF. The CDR3 DNA sequence: TGTGCCAGCAGCCCGCGGGACAGCCCGCCTGGTGGCTACACCTTC. Full variable domain (rest looked up from reference TRBV7-9 and TRBJ1-2): DTGVSQNPRHKITKRGQNVTFRCDPISEHNRLYWYRQTLGQGPEFLTYFQNEAQLEKSRLLSDRFSAERPKGSFSTLEIQRTEQGDSAMYLCASSPRDSPPGGYTFGSGTRLTVV.

The V gene is TRBV6-2 or TRBV6-3, the J gene TRBJ2-3; TRBD1 might be the D (6 bases). This CDR3 spans 14 amino acids. V lost 4 bases, J lost 6 bases, and 14 bases lay in between. The germline V gene has CDR1 MNHEY and CDR2 SVGEGT. CDR3 nucleotide sequence: TGTGCCAGCAGTTCCGACAGGTGGCATGATACGCAGTATTTT. Amino acid sequence: CASSSDRWHDTQYF.

The chain carries TRBV13 and TRBJ2-7; D is uncertain. The germline V gene encodes CDR1 PRHDT and CDR2 FYEKMQ (reference sequence). Between the trimmed V and J ends, which lost 5 bases and 2 bases, there was a span of 13 bases. The CDR3 spans 14 residues. Written as DNA, the CDR3 is TGTGCCAGCAGCCCCCGACGGACCACCTACGAGCAGTACTTC. It specifies CASSPRRTTYEQYF.

The chain couples TRBV10-1 to TRBJ2-7; TRBD2 is a possible D gene (6 bases). The V end was cut by 8 bases, the J end by 0 bases, with 17 bases between. This CDR3 spans 15 amino acids. The germline V gene encodes CDR1 WNHNN and CDR2 SYGVQD (reference sequence). The CDR3 sequence: CASRTGLPPSYEQYF. As DNA, the CDR3 is TGCGCCAGCCGGACGGGACTCCCACCCTCCTACGAGCAGTACTTC.

The chain is built from TRBV30 and TRBJ1-2; D remains ambiguous. Per the germline V gene, CDR1 is GTSNPN and CDR2 is SVGIG (reference sequence). With 1 base removed from V and 4 bases from J, the gap between germline ends came to 13 bases. The CDR3 extends over 14 amino acids. CDR3 in DNA: TGTGCCTGGAGTGCTCGCGGAGCGGGCTATGGCTACACCTTC. This gives the protein CAWSARGAGYGYTF.

V gene TRBV28 combines with J gene TRBJ2-1; 16 bases match TRBD2. Unmatched junction bases numbered 7, after V lost 5 bases and J lost 6 bases. Germline-derived CDR1 and CDR2 are MDHEN and SYDVKM. The CDR3 is 17 residues long. The chain's CDR3 is CASSPRGLAGGTNEQFF. The CDR3 DNA is TGTGCCAGCAGTCCCAGGGGACTAGCGGGAGGGACCAATGAGCAGTTCTTC.

The CDR3 sequence is CASSRGGVVEQYF. The DNA for the CDR3 is TGTGCCAGCAGCCGTGGTGGGGTAGTTGAGCAGTACTTC. The gene calls are TRBV7-2 and TRBJ2-7; D not certain. CDR3 length: 13 amino acids. The V and J ends lost 5 bases and 7 bases respectively, with 15 bases between them. Germline values: CDR1 SGHTA, CDR2 FQGNSA.

This rearrangement joins TRBV21-1 to TRBJ2-2; the tabulated D call, TRBD2, remains unverified against the DNA. TRBV21-1 is noted as a pseudogene. The CDR3 has 19 amino acids. CDR3 DNA: TGTGCCAGCGGCCGTAATATCGCTAGCGGGAGGGCCTACACCGGGGAGCTGTTTTTT. Its protein is CASGRNIASGRAYTGELFF.